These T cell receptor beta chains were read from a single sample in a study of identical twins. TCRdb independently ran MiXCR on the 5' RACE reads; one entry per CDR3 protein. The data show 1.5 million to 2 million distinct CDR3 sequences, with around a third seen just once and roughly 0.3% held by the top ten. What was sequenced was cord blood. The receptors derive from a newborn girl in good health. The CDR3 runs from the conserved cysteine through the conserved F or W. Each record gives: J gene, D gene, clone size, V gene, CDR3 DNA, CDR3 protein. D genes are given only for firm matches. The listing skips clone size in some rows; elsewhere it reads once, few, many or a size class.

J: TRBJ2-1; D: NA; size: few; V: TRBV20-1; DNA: TGCAGTGCTAGAGAGGACAGCGGCTCCTACAATGAGCAGTTCTTC; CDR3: CSAREDSGSYNEQFF
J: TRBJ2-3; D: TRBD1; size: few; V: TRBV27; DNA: TGTGCTACAGGACAGGGGGGCACAGATACGCAGTATTTT; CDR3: CATGQGGTDTQYF
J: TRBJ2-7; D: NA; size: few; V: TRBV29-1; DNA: TGCAGCGTTGAAGGGTGGAGGGGGCCCACCTACGAGCAGTACTTC; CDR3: CSVEGWRGPTYEQYF
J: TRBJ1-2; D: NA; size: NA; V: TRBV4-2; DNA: TGTGCCAGCAGCGAATATGGACGGAGCTTCTATGGCTACACCTTC; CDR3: CASSEYGRSFYGYTF
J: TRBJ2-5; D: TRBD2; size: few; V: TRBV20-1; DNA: TGCAGTGCTGTAAGGCTCAAGCGGGGGGGCCTGGAAGAGACCCAGTACTTC; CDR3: CSAVRLKRGGLEETQYF
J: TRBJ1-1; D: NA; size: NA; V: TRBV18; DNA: TGTGCCAGCTCTGACTCGAACACGGGGGACACTGAAGCTTTCTTT; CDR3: CASSDSNTGDTEAFF
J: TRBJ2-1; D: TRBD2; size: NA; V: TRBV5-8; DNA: TGTGCCAGCAGCTTGTTTAGCGGGGTTCTTCCAGATGAGCAGTTCTTC; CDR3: CASSLFSGVLPDEQFF
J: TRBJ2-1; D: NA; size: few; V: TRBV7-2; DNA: TGTGCCAGCAGCTTAAGACTAGACTACAATGAGCAGTTCTTC; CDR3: CASSLRLDYNEQFF
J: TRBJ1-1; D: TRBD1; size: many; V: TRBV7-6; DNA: TGTGCCAGCAGCTTATGGACAGGGCGGAACACTGAAGCTTTCTTT; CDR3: CASSLWTGRNTEAFF
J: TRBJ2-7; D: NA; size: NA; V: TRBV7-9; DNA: TGTGCCAGCAGCTTAGGAAGTTCGGCCTACGAGCAGTACTTC; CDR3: CASSLGSSAYEQYF
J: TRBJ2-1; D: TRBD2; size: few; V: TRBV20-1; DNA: TGCAGTGCTAAGGGACTAGCGGGGGTCAATGAGCAGTTCTTC; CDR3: CSAKGLAGVNEQFF
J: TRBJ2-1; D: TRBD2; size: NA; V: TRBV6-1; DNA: TGTGCCAGCAGCCTAGGGACTAGCTTCCCCTACAATGAGCAGTTCTTC; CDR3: CASSLGTSFPYNEQFF
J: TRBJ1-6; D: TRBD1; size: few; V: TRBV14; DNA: TGTGCCAGCGCCAGGACAGGGGGCAGTTCACCCCTCCACTTT; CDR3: CASARTGGSSPLHF
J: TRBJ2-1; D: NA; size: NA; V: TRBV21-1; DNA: NA; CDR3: CASSKVGSGNEQFF
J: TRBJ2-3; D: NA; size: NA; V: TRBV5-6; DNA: TGTGCCAGCAGCTTGTCGTATAGAGGGACAGATACGCAGTATTTT; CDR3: CASSLSYRGTDTQYF
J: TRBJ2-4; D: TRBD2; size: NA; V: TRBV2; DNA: TGTGCCAGCAGTGAAGGCGGGAGGTTTTTATCGGACATTCAGTACTTC; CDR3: CASSEGGRFLSDIQYF
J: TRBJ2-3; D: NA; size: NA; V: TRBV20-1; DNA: TGCAGTGCTTACCGGGACCAGCAGACTGATACGCAGTATTTT; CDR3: CSAYRDQQTDTQYF